One sample yielded the 27 T cell receptor beta chains listed below, sequenced in a study of human T cells and chemical hapten exposure. TCRdb itself ran the RACE reads through MiXCR, one entry per CDR3 protein. The sample has roughly 52,000 distinct CDR3 sequences; around 10% are singletons. Time point given: patch test 2, 6 weeks after DPC sensitization. As to treatment: therapeutic diphenylcyclopropenone sensitization with weekly scalp DPC. This specimen consisted of whole blood, obtained in connection with sensitization to the hapten diphenylcyclopropenone (DPC). Receptor source: a woman aged 50 to 60 with alopecia areata. Some clones in this sample may be carry-over from other donors' samples.

This clonotype showed up many times. The V and J genes are TRBV29-1 and TRBJ2-7; 13 bases are a match to TRBD2. Germline-derived CDR1 and CDR2 are SQVTM and ANQGSEA. V shed 7 bases, J shed 3 bases, and the junction held 3 bases outside the gene matches. There are 13 residues in the CDR3. CDR3 region: CSAGLAGVYEQYF. The CDR3 nucleotides are TGCAGCGCCGGACTAGCGGGAGTCTACGAGCAGTACTTC.

The table lists this clonotype with a few counts. The V call is TRBV18, the J call TRBJ2-2, with a weak D call TRBD1 (5 bases). Germline lookup yields CDR1 KGHSH and CDR2 LQKENI. The V end lost 4 bases, the J end lost 3 bases, and 18 bases lay between the germline ends. CDR3 length: 17 residues. Written as DNA, the CDR3 is TGTGCCAGCTCACTCCAGCAACTTAGGGGCCACACCGGGGAGCTGTTTTTT. The encoded protein is CASSLQQLRGHTGELFF. Supplemented by reference TRBV18 and TRBJ2-2, the full variable domain reads NAGVMQNPRHLVRRRGQEARLRCSPMKGHSHVYWYRQLPEEGLKFMVYLQKENIIDESGMPKERFSAEFPKEGPSILRIQQVVRGDSAAYFCASSLQQLRGHTGELFFGEGSRLTVL.

The DNA for the CDR3 is TGTGCCAGCAGCTTCGCCCCTGGGACTAGCGGGAGGTATGAGCAGTTCTTC. Protein: CASSFAPGTSGRYEQFF. The chain joins TRBV5-4 to TRBJ2-1; 15 positions agree with TRBD2. CDR3 length: 17 residues. Germline CDR1 SGHNT, CDR2 YYREEE (reference sequence). V shed 2 bases, J shed 8 bases, and the junction held 8 bases outside the gene matches.

The V gene is TRBV4-3, the J gene TRBJ1-3; D possibly corresponds to TRBD1 (5 bases). CDR1 is LGHNA and CDR2 is YSLEER in the germline V gene. The length of the CDR3 is 18 residues. Trimming took off 2 bases at V and 1 base at J, with 18 bases between the two ends. This chain's CDR3 is CASSQLFLGDFSGNTIYF. CDR3 bases: TGCGCCAGCAGCCAATTATTCTTAGGGGATTTTTCTGGAAACACCATATATTTT.

This clonotype was counted ten times or more. The V and J genes are TRBV4-1 and TRBJ1-4; 7 bases map to TRBD1. Germline CDR1 and CDR2: MGHRA and YSYEKL. The CDR3 covers 16 residues. With V trimmed by 1 base and J by 2 bases, 4 bases remained unmatched. The CDR3 loop reads CASSQGQGPTNEKLFF. CDR3 DNA sequence: TGCGCCAGCAGCCAAGGACAGGGTCCGACTAATGAAAAACTGTTTTTT.

This clonotype was seen at least ten times. The chain employs TRBV11-2 and TRBJ2-1, with D uncertain. The ends were cut back, 4 bases at V and 4 bases at J, with 11 bases in the middle. The germline gives CDR1 SGHAT, CDR2 FQNNGV. The CDR3 has 14 residues. CDR3 region: CASSSADPYNEQFF. As DNA, the CDR3 is TGTGCCAGCAGCTCAGCCGACCCTTACAATGAGCAGTTCTTC.

This clonotype was counted at least ten times. The chain uses TRBV6-6 and TRBJ2-2, with D tentatively TRBD1 (5 bases). Trimming removed 6 bases at V and 0 bases at J, with 8 bases between. The CDR3 length is 14 residues. CDR1 and CDR2 from the germline V gene are MNHNY and SVGAGI (reference sequence). The CDR3 nucleotides are TGTGCCAGCAGCTCGACAGCGAACACCGGGGAGCTGTTTTTT. It is translated as CASSSTANTGELFF.

This clonotype has more than one count but fewer than ten. The CDR3 is CASSQGSREKLFF. CDR3 DNA: TGTGCCAGCAGCCAGGGTTCTCGTGAAAAACTGTTTTTT. The chain uses TRBV3-1 and TRBJ1-4; D is unclear. Germline V CDR1 and CDR2: LGHDT, YNNKEL (reference sequence). Between the trimmed V and J ends, which lost 3 bases and 7 bases, there was a span of 9 bases. CDR3 length: 13 amino acids.

This clonotype turned up a few times. The genes are TRBV18 and TRBJ1-4; tentatively, D is TRBD1 (5 bases). Germline-derived CDR1 and CDR2 are KGHSH and LQKENI. Trimming removed 4 bases at V and 7 bases at J, with 10 bases between. The CDR3 totals 13 residues. The CDR3 DNA reads as TGTGCCAGCTCACTCAGGGACGCTGAAAAACTGTTTTTT. Translated: CASSLRDAEKLFF.

J is TRBJ2-2 and V is TRBV7-2; 10 positions agree with TRBD2. Unmatched junction bases numbered 11, after V lost 3 bases and J lost 4 bases. CDR1 and CDR2 (germline): SGHTA, FQGNSA. CDR3 length: 18 residues. Written as DNA, the CDR3 is TGTGCCAGCAGCTTCCAGGGGGTAGCGGGAGGTGGCACCGGGGAGCTGTTTTTT. Its protein is CASSFQGVAGGGTGELFF.

This clonotype has at least ten counts. The chain employs TRBV6-6 and TRBJ1-4; tentative D call: TRBD1 (5 bases). The V end lost 2 bases, the J end lost 4 bases, and 11 bases lay between the germline ends. Germline V gene data show CDR1 as MNHNY and CDR2 as SVGAGI (reference sequence). CDR3 length: 15 amino acids. The CDR3 loop is CASSYGGTVNEKLFF. In DNA, the CDR3 is TGTGCCAGCAGTTACGGGGGGACTGTTAATGAAAAACTGTTTTTT.

This clonotype was picked up one time. V and J are TRBV7-2 and TRBJ2-6; a possible D gene is TRBD1 (6 bases). This CDR3 spans 15 amino acids. Trimming left V 5 bases short and J 4 bases short, with 12 bases between. The V gene's germline CDR1 is SGHTA and CDR2 FQGNSA. Written as DNA, the CDR3 is TGTGCCAGCAGCCCGAGGACAGCCGGGGCCAACGTCCTGACTTTC. Residues: CASSPRTAGANVLTF.

At least ten counts were recorded for this clonotype. V usage is TRBV7-2 and J usage is TRBJ2-7, with TRBD1 identical over 7 bases. The CDR3 has 11 residues. V lost 6 bases, J lost 4 bases, and 0 bases stayed unmatched. Germline CDR1 SGHTA, CDR2 FQGNSA. The CDR3 DNA is TGTGCCAGCAGACAGGGGTACGAGCAGTACTTC. It is translated as CASRQGYEQYF.

This clonotype appeared many times. The chain has TRBV29-1 and TRBJ1-2; tentative D call: TRBD1 (5 bases). The germline V and J ends were trimmed by 7 bases and 2 bases, with 11 bases remaining between them. CDR3 size: 12 residues. Germline CDR1 is SQVTM and CDR2 is ANQGSEA. The CDR3: CSGDEGNYGYTF. The CDR3 DNA reads as TGCAGCGGGGATGAGGGGAACTATGGCTACACCTTC.

The V gene is TRBV7-9, the J gene TRBJ2-1; 8 bases agree with TRBD1. J lost 4 bases, V lost 8 bases, and 7 bases had no gene match. The CDR3 spans 14 residues. The V gene's germline CDR1 is SEHNR and CDR2 FQNEAQ (reference sequence). The CDR3 loop is CASFPGQEYNEQFF. CDR3 bases: TGTGCCAGCTTTCCGGGACAGGAGTACAATGAGCAGTTCTTC.

The chain couples TRBV18 to TRBJ2-3; D remains unclear. There are 12 residues in the CDR3. Germline V CDR1 and CDR2: KGHSH, LQKENI. Deletions cut 3 bases from V and 4 bases from J, with 5 bases between. CDR3 nucleotide sequence: TGTGCCAGCTCACCGGCGTCAGATACGCAGTATTTT. Its translation: CASSPASDTQYF.

A note on this clonotype: Compared with germline, one end of the junction differs, possibly owing to a read error. The chain couples TRBV7-2 to TRBJ2-3, with 9 bases that match TRBD2. The germline V gene encodes CDR1 SGHTA and CDR2 FQGNSA. The CDR3 loop spans 15 amino acids. As DNA, the CDR3 is TGTGCCAGCAGCCTAGCGGGGTGGGAGTCAGATACGCAGTATTTT. It translates to CASSLAGWESDTQYF.

This clonotype was detected ten times or more. This rearrangement joins TRBV28 to TRBJ2-3; 7 bases agree with TRBD1. This CDR3 contains 13 residues. Germline CDR1 is MDHEN and CDR2 is SYDVKM. V gave up 6 bases and J gave up 1 base; unmatched junction bases: 1. CDR3 region: CASRGTGTDTQYF. CDR3 bases: TGTGCCAGCAGAGGGACAGGCACAGATACGCAGTATTTT.

This clonotype was picked up many times. This chain uses TRBV7-2 with TRBJ2-1; D is tentatively TRBD1 or TRBD2 (5 bases each). Per germline, CDR1 SGHTA and CDR2 FQGNSA. With 5 bases removed from V and 5 bases from J, the gap between germline ends came to 13 bases. The CDR3 contains 14 residues. The CDR3 nucleotides are TGTGCCAGCAGCGCTTCGAGGGGTGACAATGAGCAGTTCTTC. Protein product: CASSASRGDNEQFF.

This clonotype has at least ten counts. The rearrangement joins TRBV28 to TRBJ2-7; D possibly uses TRBD1 or TRBD2 (5 bases each). Trimming removed 3 bases at V and 2 bases at J, with 11 bases between. CDR1 and CDR2 from the germline V gene are MDHEN and SYDVKM. The CDR3 is 14 residues long. The CDR3 protein is CASSFGASTYEQYF. For the CDR3, the DNA is TGTGCCAGCAGTTTCGGGGCATCAACCTACGAGCAGTACTTC.

The chain is built from TRBV6-1 and TRBJ1-6, with D uncertain. Germline V gives CDR1 MNHNS, CDR2 SASEGT. Between the trimmed V and J ends, which lost 2 bases and 10 bases, there was a span of 15 bases. The CDR3 is 15 amino acids. CDR3 bases: TGTGCCAGCAGTGAAACGCACCCCACCCAGTCACCCCTCCACTTT. Its protein is CASSETHPTQSPLHF.

This clonotype was counted ten times or more. The rearrangement links TRBV3-1 to TRBJ2-7; D call uncertain. The CDR3 extends over 15 amino acids. The germline V gene has CDR1 LGHDT and CDR2 YNNKEL (reference sequence). Trimming pared 0 bases from V and 6 bases from J, leaving 15 bases between. Written as DNA, the CDR3 is TGTGCCAGCAGCCAAGATCTGGGTACGTCTCGCGAGCAGTACTTC. As protein: CASSQDLGTSREQYF.

This clonotype was recorded many times. The chain uses TRBV6-6 and TRBJ1-3; weak D call: TRBD1 (5 bases). Germline V gene lookup returns CDR1 MNHNY and CDR2 SVGAGI (reference sequence). The CDR3 has 16 amino acids. Trimming left V 7 bases short and J 0 bases short, with 16 bases between. This CDR3 is CASNLGRPSSGNTIYF. The CDR3 DNA follows: TGTGCCAGCAATTTGGGACGGCCTTCCTCTGGAAACACCATATATTTT.

The J gene is TRBJ1-1, the V gene TRBV27; possibly TRBD1 for D (6 bases). Germline assignment: CDR1 MNHEY and CDR2 SMNVEV (reference sequence). Deletions cut 10 bases from V and 4 bases from J, with 16 bases between. CDR3 size: 13 residues. CDR3 protein: CATRGGGITEAFF. CDR3 in DNA: TGTGCCACCCGGGGAGGGGGTATCACTGAAGCTTTCTTT.

A remark on this clonotype: A much larger clone lies one base from this, so it may be a read error. V is TRBV5-1 and J is TRBJ1-5, with a weak D call TRBD1 (5 bases). Germline CDR1 is SGHRS and CDR2 is YFSETQ. The CDR3 extends over 15 amino acids. The V end was cut by 3 bases, the J end by 3 bases, with 13 bases between. The CDR3 DNA reads as TGCGCCAGCAGCTCCGGTGAGGGGCCCAATCAGCCCCAGCATTTT. Its protein product is CASSSGEGPNQPQHF.

This clonotype was picked up many times. The chain joins TRBV11-3 to TRBJ2-1; 14 nucleotides agree with TRBD2. CDR1 and CDR2 from the germline V gene are SGHNT and YENEEA. The CDR3 totals 18 residues. V shed 4 bases and J 1 base; nucleotides not matched to a gene: 6. Here the CDR3 reads CASSSGTSGSGSYNEQFF. The CDR3 region has the DNA TGTGCCAGCAGCTCCGGGACTAGCGGGAGCGGGTCCTACAATGAGCAGTTCTTC.

V and J are TRBV18 and TRBJ1-1; D is unclear. V was trimmed by 6 bases and J by 3 bases, leaving 5 bases between them. The CDR3 is made up of 11 amino acids. The germline V gene has CDR1 KGHSH and CDR2 LQKENI. The CDR3 loop reads CASSLHTEAFF. The CDR3 coding sequence is TGTGCCAGCTCCCTCCACACTGAAGCTTTCTTT.